Sequencing of this T cell receptor beta chain was carried out in a study of blood T cell repertoires in COVID-19. Overall study: Some COVID-19 samples were acute and others convalescent; all came from the United States, Italy and Spain. T cells, B-cell-depleted T cells, or PBMCs supplied cDNA or gDNA.

The V gene's germline CDR1 is GTSNPN and CDR2 SVGIG (reference sequence). This CDR3 has 17 residues. J lost 6 bases, V lost 1 base, and 12 bases had no gene match. Authors' processing steps: Cell counts per sample came from amplifying reference gene primers. TCRdb keeps only in-frame clones here, not all; method: immunoSEQ multiplex PCR. V and J calls plus clone size are reproduced from that table; the DNA served to infer D and trimming. This table holds approximately 170,000 clones, 70% to 90% found once. The chain couples TRBV30 to TRBJ1-2; 12 bases agree with TRBD1. The source material was peripheral blood. This TCR came from a woman in her 70s with acute or convalescent COVID-19. The DNA for the CDR3 is TGTGCCTGGAGTGAAAAAGGGGACAGGGGGCGCGTAGATGGCTACACCTTC. This gives the protein CAWSEKGDRGRVDGYTF.